The next 2 T cell receptor beta chains were all read from a single sample in a study of cytomegalovirus exposure and HLA in healthy donors. Vbeta (60) and Jbeta (13) primers were used in the PCR. Sequencing was performed with immunoSEQ multiplex PCR; in TCRdb, only in-frame clones are kept and a portion is missing. This table holds around 120,000 clones, roughly 78% found once. The material sequenced was PBMCs. Receptor source: a woman in her thirties or forties in good health and CMV-seronegative.

The chain recombines TRBV6-5 with TRBJ2-2; D perhaps matches TRBD2 (6 bases). CDR1 MNHEY and CDR2 SVGAGI come from the germline V gene. V dropped 2 bases and J dropped 0 bases, with 7 bases sitting between them. The CDR3 has 15 residues. CDR3 bases: TGTGCCAGCAGTTACGGCGGGACGAACACCGGGGAGCTGTTTTTT. Protein: CASSYGGTNTGELFF.

The V gene is TRBV7-2, the J gene TRBJ1-6; D possibly corresponds to TRBD1 (6 bases). Trimming removed 5 bases from V and 5 bases from J, with 13 bases in between. Germline V gene lookup returns CDR1 SGHTA and CDR2 FQGNSA. This CDR3 is built from 15 residues. CDR3 DNA: TGTGCCAGCAGCGGTCAGGGGCGAAATAATTCACCCCTCCACTTT. It is translated as CASSGQGRNNSPLHF. Supplemented by reference TRBV7-2 and TRBJ1-6, the full variable domain reads GAGVSQSPSNKVTEKGKDVELRCDPISGHTALYWYRQSLGQGLEFLIYFQGNSAPDKSGLPSDRFSAERTGGSVSTLTIQRTQQEDSAVYLCASSGQGRNNSPLHFGNGTRLTVT.